The subject of this entry is one TCR beta chain. This CDR3 is built from 14 residues. CDR1 and CDR2 from the germline V gene are SNHLY and FYNNEI. V shed 9 bases and J 2 bases; nucleotides not matched to a gene: 6. Profiled with immunoSEQ multiplex PCR; TCRdb holds only in-frame clones, not every one. Here the sample spans roughly 200,000 clones, roughly 85% being singletons. The sample belongs to a study of blood T cell repertoires in COVID-19. The chain recombines TRBV2 with TRBJ1-3; 8 nucleotides align to TRBD1. This sequence originates from a man aged 35 to 55 who had recovered from COVID-19. What was sequenced was PBMCs or T cells enriched from blood (not recorded which). CDR3 amino acids: CARERTGPGNTIYF. CDR3 DNA: TGTGCCAGAGAGCGGACAGGGCCTGGAAACACCATATATTTT.